This T cell receptor beta chain was captured in a study of shared clonotypes between healthy human individuals. Study information: Sampling drew on donors who were a couple of women and a few men aged 18 to 49.

Germline V CDR1 and CDR2: LNHDA, SQIVND (reference sequence). CDR3 length: 14 residues. The ends were cut back, 5 bases at V and 2 bases at J, with 12 bases in the middle. The assay was immunoSEQ multiplex PCR, and TCRdb's table has in-frame clones only and misses some. This sample has 110,000 or so clones, with 55% to 70% found just once. CD45RO+ cells joined CCR7-negative CD45RA+ TemRA cells to form CD8 memory. The sequenced sample consisted of memory CD8+ T cells sorted from blood. Documented subset: CD45RO+ cells pooled with CCR7-negative TemRA cells. The sequence derives from a woman in her 30s in good health. The genes are TRBV19 and TRBJ1-2; no definite D call. The CDR3 DNA reads TGTGCCAGTAGTGCACCCACCCAGAACTATGGCTACACCTTC. It specifies CASSAPTQNYGYTF.